This T cell receptor (beta chain) was documented in a study of T cell responses to AZD1222 COVID-19 vaccine. TCRdb keeps only in-frame clones here, not all; method: immunoSEQ multiplex PCR. The sample lists about 120,000 clones; approximately 93% were seen once. A word on this clone: Antigen specificity is unknown.

The germline gives CDR1 LGHDT, CDR2 YNNKEL (reference sequence). V was clipped by 0 bases and J by 7 bases, with 22 bases between them. The CDR3 is made up of 18 amino acids. Study-wide results and caveats: Nearly half of the spike-specific TCRs reportedly recognize variant regions that carry no mutations. Spike-specific TCR breadth and depth grew following two AZD1222 doses.

Sequences were derived from peripheral blood, sampled on day 0 of AZD1222 vaccination. This rearrangement joins TRBV3-1 (or the pseudogene TRBV3-2) to TRBJ2-1, with TRBD2 as a possible D gene (6 bases). The TCR originated in an adult in good health. The CDR3 DNA follows: TGTGCCAGCAGCCAAGATCTTGTATTAGAGACTAGGTGGAATGAGCAGTTCTTC. It codes for CASSQDLVLETRWNEQFF.